These T cell receptor beta chains were read from a single sample in a study of blood T cell repertoires in COVID-19. TCRdb keeps only in-frame clones here, not all; method: immunoSEQ multiplex PCR. The table records 150,000 to 200,000 clones, 60% to 85% of them present only once. The sequencing sample was made of peripheral blood. The receptor source for this set is a man in his 60s with active or convalescent COVID-19. Both conserved end residues are part of each CDR3. The order of the fields is D gene, clone size, J gene, V gene, CDR3 protein, CDR3 DNA. A D gene is named only where the DNA matches it firmly. Part of the rows lack a size; the others show once, few, many or a class for expanded clones.

d_call: TRBD1; clone_size: few; j_call: TRBJ1-3; v_call: TRBV5-1; cdr3_aa: CASSRTGTGNTIYF; cdr3_nt: TGCGCCAGCAGCAGGACAGGGACTGGAAACACCATATATTTT
d_call: .; clone_size: .; j_call: TRBJ1-5; v_call: TRBV7-9; cdr3_aa: CASSQRGNGGNQPQHF; cdr3_nt: TGTGCCAGCAGCCAAAGGGGAAACGGGGGAAATCAGCCCCAGCATTTT
d_call: .; clone_size: .; j_call: TRBJ2-2; v_call: TRBV2; cdr3_aa: CASSETAGFTGELFF; cdr3_nt: TGTGCCAGCAGTGAAACGGCGGGCTTCACCGGGGAGCTGTTTTTT
d_call: .; clone_size: .; j_call: TRBJ2-5; v_call: TRBV30; cdr3_aa: CAWTRQRHQETQYF; cdr3_nt: TGTGCCTGGACAAGACAGAGACACCAAGAGACCCAGTACTTC
d_call: TRBD1; clone_size: .; j_call: TRBJ2-7; v_call: TRBV19; cdr3_aa: CASIPGQGATYEQYF; cdr3_nt: TGTGCCAGTATACCGGGACAGGGGGCCACCTACGAGCAGTACTTC
d_call: .; clone_size: .; j_call: TRBJ2-1; v_call: TRBV3-1/TRBV3-2; cdr3_aa: CASSQERASNSLNEQFF; cdr3_nt: TGTGCCAGCAGCCAAGAAAGGGCTAGCAATTCCCTCAATGAGCAGTTCTTC
d_call: TRBD2; clone_size: .; j_call: TRBJ2-5; v_call: TRBV28; cdr3_aa: CASRNTGTSREETQYF; cdr3_nt: TGTGCCAGCAGAAACACCGGGACTAGCAGAGAAGAGACCCAGTACTTC
d_call: .; clone_size: .; j_call: TRBJ2-2; v_call: TRBV6-2/TRBV6-3; cdr3_aa: CASSYLLGRGNTGELFF; cdr3_nt: TGTGCCAGCAGTTACCTCCTGGGGCGGGGTAACACCGGGGAGCTGTTTTTT
d_call: .; clone_size: .; j_call: TRBJ1-4; v_call: TRBV28; cdr3_aa: CASRRGNNEKLFF; cdr3_nt: TGTGCCAGCAGGAGGGGGAACAATGAAAAACTGTTTTTT
d_call: TRBD1; clone_size: few; j_call: TRBJ2-3; v_call: TRBV5-5; cdr3_aa: CASSAGTGSTDTQYF; cdr3_nt: TGTGCCAGCAGCGCGGGGACAGGGAGTACAGATACGCAGTATTTT
d_call: TRBD1; clone_size: .; j_call: TRBJ2-2; v_call: TRBV27; cdr3_aa: CAGQGADGELFF; cdr3_nt: TGTGCGGGACAGGGAGCGGACGGGGAGCTGTTTTTT
d_call: TRBD1; clone_size: once; j_call: TRBJ1-2; v_call: TRBV4-3; cdr3_aa: CASSQEGRQGVGYTF; cdr3_nt: TGCGCCAGCAGCCAAGAGGGGCGACAGGGCGTCGGCTACACCTTC
d_call: TRBD1; clone_size: .; j_call: TRBJ2-7; v_call: TRBV25-1; cdr3_aa: CASGGTGIGYEQYF; cdr3_nt: TGTGCCAGCGGGGGGACAGGGATCGGCTACGAGCAGTACTTC
d_call: .; clone_size: .; j_call: TRBJ2-7; v_call: TRBV28; cdr3_aa: CASSLVMLSYEQYF; cdr3_nt: TGTGCCAGCAGTTTAGTTATGCTATCCTACGAGCAGTACTTC
d_call: .; clone_size: .; j_call: TRBJ2-3; v_call: TRBV19; cdr3_aa: CASSSRGRTDTQYF; cdr3_nt: TGTGCCAGTAGTAGTAGAGGGCGCACAGATACGCAGTATTTT
d_call: .; clone_size: many; j_call: TRBJ1-2; v_call: TRBV19; cdr3_aa: CASSISGTWNYGYTF; cdr3_nt: TGTGCCAGTAGTATATCTGGGACATGGAACTATGGCTACACCTTC
d_call: .; clone_size: .; j_call: TRBJ1-3; v_call: TRBV19; cdr3_aa: CASTQGQGSGNTIYF; cdr3_nt: TGTGCCAGTACCCAAGGGCAGGGCTCTGGAAACACCATATATTTT
d_call: TRBD1; clone_size: .; j_call: TRBJ2-6; v_call: TRBV5-1; cdr3_aa: CASSKTGGFSGANVLTF; cdr3_nt: TGCGCCAGCAGCAAGACAGGGGGCTTTTCTGGGGCCAACGTCCTGACTTTC
d_call: TRBD2; clone_size: .; j_call: TRBJ2-1; v_call: TRBV7-3; cdr3_aa: CASSSGTSGNEQFF; cdr3_nt: TGTGCCAGCAGCTCCGGGACTAGTGGCAATGAGCAGTTCTTC
d_call: .; clone_size: .; j_call: TRBJ2-2; v_call: TRBV19; cdr3_aa: CASSMQGGRNTGELFF; cdr3_nt: TGTGCCAGTAGTATGCAGGGGGGAAGGAACACCGGGGAGCTGTTTTTT
d_call: .; clone_size: .; j_call: TRBJ2-1; v_call: TRBV19; cdr3_aa: CASREQGTEQFF; cdr3_nt: TGTGCCAGTAGGGAACAGGGAACTGAGCAGTTCTTC
d_call: .; clone_size: .; j_call: TRBJ1-6; v_call: TRBV6-5; cdr3_aa: CASIEAGSYNSPLHF; cdr3_nt: TGTGCCAGCATAGAGGCCGGCTCCTATAATTCACCCCTCCACTTT
d_call: .; clone_size: .; j_call: TRBJ1-2; v_call: TRBV18; cdr3_aa: CASSPGAGGGYTF; cdr3_nt: TGTGCCAGCTCACCAGGGGCAGGCGGTGGCTACACCTTC
d_call: .; clone_size: .; j_call: TRBJ1-2; v_call: TRBV7-2; cdr3_aa: CASSSRGRGNYGYTF; cdr3_nt: TGTGCCAGCAGCTCCCGCGGCAGGGGAAACTATGGCTACACCTTC
d_call: .; clone_size: .; j_call: TRBJ1-1; v_call: TRBV3-1/TRBV3-2; cdr3_aa: CASSQEGGLLNTEAFF; cdr3_nt: TGTGCCAGCAGCCAAGAAGGAGGGCTTTTGAACACTGAAGCTTTCTTT
d_call: .; clone_size: .; j_call: TRBJ1-3; v_call: TRBV19; cdr3_aa: CASSFQRGASGNTIYF; cdr3_nt: TGTGCCAGTAGCTTCCAGCGGGGGGCCAGTGGAAACACCATATATTTT
d_call: TRBD1; clone_size: .; j_call: TRBJ1-1; v_call: TRBV18; cdr3_aa: CASSPPKGTDNTEAFF; cdr3_nt: TGTGCCAGCTCACCACCCAAGGGGACAGACAACACTGAAGCTTTCTTT
d_call: TRBD1; clone_size: .; j_call: TRBJ2-1; v_call: TRBV29-1; cdr3_aa: CSAWDSLKAEQFF; cdr3_nt: TGCAGCGCATGGGACAGCCTGAAGGCCGAGCAGTTCTTC
d_call: TRBD1; clone_size: .; j_call: TRBJ1-1; v_call: TRBV19; cdr3_aa: CASSIRGTGTNLNTEAFF; cdr3_nt: TGTGCCAGTAGTATAAGGGGGACAGGGACGAATTTGAACACTGAAGCTTTCTTT
d_call: TRBD1; clone_size: .; j_call: TRBJ1-1; v_call: TRBV18; cdr3_aa: CASSPLKGAETEAFF; cdr3_nt: TGTGCCAGCTCACCACTAAAGGGGGCGGAGACTGAAGCTTTCTTT
d_call: .; clone_size: .; j_call: TRBJ2-1; v_call: TRBV29-1; cdr3_aa: CSVEPLANEQFF; cdr3_nt: TGCAGCGTTGAACCTCTAGCAAATGAGCAGTTCTTC
d_call: TRBD1; clone_size: .; j_call: TRBJ2-7; v_call: TRBV7-2; cdr3_aa: CASSPDRANSYTRQYF; cdr3_nt: TGTGCCAGCAGCCCAGACAGGGCCAATTCATATACGCGGCAGTACTTC
d_call: TRBD2; clone_size: .; j_call: TRBJ2-1; v_call: TRBV9; cdr3_aa: CASSTSGSPYNEQFF; cdr3_nt: TGTGCCAGCAGCACTAGCGGGAGCCCCTACAATGAGCAGTTCTTC
d_call: TRBD1; clone_size: .; j_call: TRBJ1-5; v_call: TRBV6-1; cdr3_aa: CASSEVGGSGNQPQHF; cdr3_nt: TGTGCCAGCAGTGAAGTAGGGGGCAGTGGCAATCAGCCCCAGCATTTT
d_call: .; clone_size: .; j_call: TRBJ1-5; v_call: TRBV28; cdr3_aa: CASSFGRSVNQPQHF; cdr3_nt: TGTGCCAGCAGTTTCGGCAGGTCGGTGAATCAGCCCCAGCATTTT
d_call: .; clone_size: .; j_call: TRBJ2-1; v_call: TRBV12-3/TRBV12-4; cdr3_aa: CASSRGQLNEQFF; cdr3_nt: TGTGCCAGCAGCCGGGGACAACTCAATGAGCAGTTCTTC
d_call: TRBD2; clone_size: .; j_call: TRBJ2-1; v_call: TRBV12-3/TRBV12-4; cdr3_aa: CASGLAGVDEQFF; cdr3_nt: TGTGCCAGCGGGCTAGCGGGAGTAGATGAGCAGTTCTTC
d_call: .; clone_size: .; j_call: TRBJ2-1; v_call: TRBV18; cdr3_aa: CASSPGQGNLEQFF; cdr3_nt: TGTGCCAGCTCACCGGGACAAGGTAATTTAGAGCAGTTCTTC
d_call: .; clone_size: .; j_call: TRBJ1-5; v_call: TRBV28; cdr3_aa: CASSLLGGREAQHF; cdr3_nt: TGTGCCAGCAGCCTACTGGGGGGGCGTGAGGCCCAGCATTTT
d_call: .; clone_size: .; j_call: TRBJ2-2; v_call: TRBV6-4; cdr3_aa: CASSAENTGELFF; cdr3_nt: TGTGCCAGCAGCGCAGAGAACACCGGGGAGCTGTTTTTT
d_call: TRBD2; clone_size: many; j_call: TRBJ2-7; v_call: TRBV7-3; cdr3_aa: CASSLGLASEQYF; cdr3_nt: TGTGCCAGCAGCTTAGGACTAGCATCCGAGCAGTACTTC
d_call: .; clone_size: .; j_call: TRBJ1-1; v_call: TRBV7-9; cdr3_aa: CASSFVQGRGTEAFF; cdr3_nt: TGTGCCAGCAGCTTCGTTCAGGGAAGGGGGACTGAAGCTTTCTTT
d_call: TRBD1; clone_size: .; j_call: TRBJ1-5; v_call: TRBV10-2; cdr3_aa: CASSVTGVGNQPQHF; cdr3_nt: TGCGCCAGCAGTGTAACAGGGGTTGGCAATCAGCCCCAGCATTTT
d_call: .; clone_size: .; j_call: TRBJ2-3; v_call: TRBV15; cdr3_aa: CATSQGGEWTDTQYF; cdr3_nt: TGTGCCACCAGCCAAGGGGGGGAGTGGACAGATACGCAGTATTTT
d_call: TRBD1; clone_size: .; j_call: TRBJ2-7; v_call: TRBV5-1; cdr3_aa: CASSTAWAGGRYEQYF; cdr3_nt: TGCGCCAGCAGCACAGCCTGGGCAGGGGGTAGGTACGAGCAGTACTTC
d_call: TRBD1; clone_size: .; j_call: TRBJ2-7; v_call: TRBV6-5; cdr3_aa: CASTLGGRGREQYF; cdr3_nt: TGTGCCAGCACTCTAGGGGGCAGGGGGCGCGAGCAGTACTTC
d_call: TRBD2; clone_size: .; j_call: TRBJ2-7; v_call: TRBV9; cdr3_aa: CASSLGLAVDYEQYF; cdr3_nt: TGTGCCAGCAGCTTGGGACTAGCGGTCGACTACGAGCAGTACTTC
d_call: TRBD1; clone_size: .; j_call: TRBJ1-6; v_call: TRBV11-2; cdr3_aa: CASSLGQGANSPLHF; cdr3_nt: TGTGCCAGCAGCTTGGGACAGGGGGCAAATTCACCCCTCCACTTT
d_call: .; clone_size: .; j_call: TRBJ2-5; v_call: TRBV7-9; cdr3_aa: CASSLIRETQYF; cdr3_nt: TGTGCCAGCAGCTTAATACGGGAGACCCAGTACTTC
d_call: .; clone_size: .; j_call: TRBJ1-5; v_call: TRBV7-8; cdr3_aa: CASSLAQGQPQHF; cdr3_nt: TGTGCCAGCAGCTTAGCCCAGGGGCAGCCCCAGCATTTT
d_call: TRBD2; clone_size: once; j_call: TRBJ2-1; v_call: TRBV4-1; cdr3_aa: CASSQPWTSGRVDSGNEQFF; cdr3_nt: TGCGCCAGCAGCCAACCGTGGACTAGCGGGAGGGTTGATTCCGGCAATGAGCAGTTCTTC
d_call: TRBD1; clone_size: .; j_call: TRBJ1-3; v_call: TRBV28; cdr3_aa: CASSPQQGKGPSGNTIYF; cdr3_nt: TGTGCCAGCAGTCCGCAACAGGGGAAAGGGCCCTCTGGAAACACCATATATTTT
d_call: .; clone_size: once; j_call: TRBJ1-2; v_call: TRBV5-1; cdr3_aa: CASSREGGPTNYGYTF; cdr3_nt: TGCGCCAGCAGCCGAGAGGGGGGGCCCACTAACTATGGCTACACCTTC
d_call: TRBD2; clone_size: .; j_call: TRBJ2-1; v_call: TRBV6-5; cdr3_aa: CASRGTSGNHEQFF; cdr3_nt: TGTGCCAGCAGGGGAACTAGCGGGAACCATGAGCAGTTCTTC
d_call: .; clone_size: once; j_call: TRBJ2-5; v_call: TRBV27; cdr3_aa: CASSLSRDSETQYF; cdr3_nt: TGTGCCAGCAGTTTATCCAGGGATTCAGAGACCCAGTACTTC
d_call: .; clone_size: once; j_call: TRBJ1-1; v_call: TRBV12-5; cdr3_aa: CASGSSGGAREAFF; cdr3_nt: TGTGCTAGTGGTTCCTCCGGGGGGGCCAGAGAAGCTTTCTTT